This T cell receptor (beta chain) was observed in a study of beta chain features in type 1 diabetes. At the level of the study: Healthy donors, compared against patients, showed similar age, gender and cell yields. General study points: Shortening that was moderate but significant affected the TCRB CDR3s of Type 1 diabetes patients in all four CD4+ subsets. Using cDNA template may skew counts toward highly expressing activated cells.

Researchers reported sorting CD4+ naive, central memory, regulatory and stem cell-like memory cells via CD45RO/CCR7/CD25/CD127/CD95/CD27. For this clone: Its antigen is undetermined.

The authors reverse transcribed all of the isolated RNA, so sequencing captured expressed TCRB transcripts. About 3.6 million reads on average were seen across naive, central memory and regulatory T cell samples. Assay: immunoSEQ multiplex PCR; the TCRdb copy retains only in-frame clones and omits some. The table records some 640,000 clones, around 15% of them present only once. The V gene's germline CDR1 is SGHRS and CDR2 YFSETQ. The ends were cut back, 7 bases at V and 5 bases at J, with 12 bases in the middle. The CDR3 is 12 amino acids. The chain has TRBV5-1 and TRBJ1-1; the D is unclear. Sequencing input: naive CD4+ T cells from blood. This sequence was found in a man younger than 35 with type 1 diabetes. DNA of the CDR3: TGCGCCAGCTCCGTGGGGTCGACTGAAGCTTTCTTT. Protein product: CASSVGSTEAFF.